One T cell receptor beta chain is described in this entry. Its specificity is unknown. This entry comes from a study of cytomegalovirus exposure and HLA in healthy donors. The protocol was immunoSEQ multiplex PCR, while the TCRdb copy is restricted to in-frame clones and leaves out a portion. The table lists 150,000 to 200,000 clones, approximately 86% of them singletons, with 2% to 3% in the top ten. Donors were drawn from the approximately 130-subject validation cohort, separate from the roughly 670-subject first cohort. Study findings and constraints: The TCR clusters that emerged in the first cohort tended, a later analysis found, to co-occur in the 120 or so validation repertoires.

The sample was PBMCs. The clonotype comes from a man aged 18 to 29 in good health and CMV-seropositive.

The CDR3 spells CASSFKPRTDSYEQYF. DNA of the CDR3: TGTGCCAGCAGCTTCAAGCCCCGGACAGATTCCTACGAGCAGTACTTC. The chain carries TRBV11-2 and TRBJ2-7, with D perhaps TRBD1 (6 bases). Per the germline V gene, CDR1 is SGHAT and CDR2 is FQNNGV. There are 16 residues in the CDR3. Between the trimmed V and J ends, which lost 3 bases and 1 base, there was a span of 16 bases.